The next 21 T cell receptor beta chains were all read from a single sample in a study of Ad26.COV2.S vaccination and SARS-CoV-2 variants. The treatment denotes: about 20 received Ad26.COV2.S at low or high dose, single or two shots; about 5 received placebo; per-sample allocation not given. All samples were drawn on day 63, counting from the first vaccine or placebo injection. Profiling relied on immunoSEQ multiplex PCR, and the TCRdb table lists in-frame clones only, not all of them. Counted here are about 350,000 clones, approximately 86% occurring once; the ten biggest clones make up roughly 10%. The sample was peripheral blood, taken in a trial of Ad26.COV2.S vaccine versus placebo. The receptors originated from a person aged 18 to 65 who received the Ad26.COV2.S COVID-19 vaccine or a placebo.

The rearrangement links TRBV6-1 to TRBJ2-2; no firm D call. The CDR3 spans 16 residues. Trimming shortened V by 0 bases and J by 4 bases, and 12 bases separated the two germline ends. Germline CDR1 MNHNS, CDR2 SASEGT. CDR3 nucleotide sequence: TGTGCCAGCAGTGAAGCGCCTGGCAGCCCCACCGGGGAGCTGTTTTTT. Protein: CASSEAPGSPTGELFF.

The V gene is TRBV5-1, the J gene TRBJ1-1, with TRBD1 identical over 8 bases. CDR1 SGHRS and CDR2 YFSETQ come from the germline V gene. The CDR3 loop spans 13 amino acids. The trim removed 4 bases at V and 6 bases at J, leaving 5 bases unmatched. In nucleotides, the CDR3 is TGCGCCAGCAGCCCAGGGGGCACGGCTGAAGCTTTCTTT. Its protein product is CASSPGGTAEAFF.

This sequence joins TRBV13 and TRBJ1-2, with D maybe TRBD1 (6 bases). CDR3 length: 15 residues. From germline, CDR1 is PRHDT and CDR2 FYEKMQ (reference sequence). The ends were cut back, 5 bases at V and 8 bases at J, with 21 bases in the middle. The CDR3, as DNA: TGTGCCAGCAGCACTAAGGGACACACCTACGAGGGCTACACCTTC. Translated, it gives CASSTKGHTYEGYTF.

The rearrangement joins TRBV5-4 to TRBJ2-7, with a tentative D call TRBD1 (7 bases). The CDR3 is made up of 15 amino acids. Trimming took off 4 bases at V and 6 bases at J, with 20 bases between the two ends. Germline loops: CDR1 SGHNT, CDR2 YYREEE (reference sequence). This CDR3 is CASSRPGTEGLEQYF. The CDR3 region has the DNA TGTGCCAGCAGCCGACCCGGGACAGAGGGACTCGAGCAGTACTTC.

This chain uses TRBV30 with TRBJ2-7; 13 nucleotides line up with TRBD2. This CDR3 has 15 residues. With 2 bases clipped from V and 4 bases from J, the junction kept 5 bases outside the gene matches. Germline lookup yields CDR1 GTSNPN and CDR2 SVGIG (reference sequence). The CDR3 loop is CAWSPLAGGPYEQYF. The DNA of the CDR3 is TGTGCCTGGAGTCCACTAGCGGGAGGGCCTTACGAGCAGTACTTC.

This chain connects TRBV9 to TRBJ2-5; TRBD2 agrees at 7 bases. CDR1 and CDR2 (germline): SGDLS, YYNGEE. With 0 bases clipped from V and 5 bases from J, the junction kept 4 bases outside the gene matches. This CDR3 spans 14 amino acids. The CDR3 nucleotides read TGTGCCAGCAGCGTAGCACTAGCGTGGGAGACCCAGTACTTC. Its translation: CASSVALAWETQYF.

The CDR3 sequence: CASSLGTRKETQYF. For the CDR3, the DNA is TGTGCCAGCAGCTTAGGGACTAGAAAAGAGACCCAGTACTTC. The chain uses TRBV7-2 and TRBJ2-5; 7 bases match TRBD2. The CDR3 contains 14 residues. Per the germline V gene, CDR1 is SGHTA and CDR2 is FQGNSA. V lost 1 base and J lost 3; bases outside the gene matches: 2.

This clone was recorded once. The chain has TRBV2 and TRBJ1-2, with D perhaps TRBD1 (5 bases). V lost 6 bases, J lost 4 bases, and 15 bases lay in between. From germline, CDR1 is SNHLY and CDR2 FYNNEI. CDR3 size: 14 residues. The CDR3, as DNA: TGTGCCAGCAGCGAGGGGAGGAGAATCTATGGCTACACCTTC. Its protein product is CASSEGRRIYGYTF. Together with reference TRBV2 and TRBJ1-2, the CDR3 gives the full variable domain: EPEVTQTPSHQVTQMGQEVILRCVPISNHLYFYWYRQILGQKVEFLVSFYNNEISEKSEIFDDQFSVERPDGSNFTLKIRSTKLEDSAMYFCASSEGRRIYGYTFGSGTRLTVV.

The rearrangement joins TRBV2 to TRBJ1-4; 9 bases map to TRBD1. With V trimmed by 8 bases and J by 8 bases, 9 bases remained unmatched. Germline V gene data show CDR1 as SNHLY and CDR2 as FYNNEI. This CDR3 region has 14 residues. In DNA form, the CDR3 reads TGTGCCAGCCTCCCGGACAGGGGCATGGAAAAACTGTTTTTT. This encodes CASLPDRGMEKLFF.

For the CDR3, the DNA is TGTGCCAGCAGCCACCTCTACGAGCAGTACTTC. Translation gives CASSHLYEQYF. J is TRBJ2-7 and V is TRBV14, with unresolved D. The CDR3 runs 11 residues. V shed 3 bases and J shed 3 bases, with 3 bases lying between them. The germline gives CDR1 SGHDN, CDR2 FVKESK.

The rearrangement links TRBV9 to TRBJ1-3; a weak D match, TRBD1 (5 bases). Germline V lookup: CDR1 SGDLS, CDR2 YYNGEE. V gave up 0 bases and J gave up 0 bases, with 13 bases separating them. This CDR3 comprises 17 residues. In nucleotides, the CDR3 is TGTGCCAGCAGCGTAGACGTTGGGGGGGTCTCTGGAAACACCATATATTTT. Its protein is CASSVDVGGVSGNTIYF.

This clone was found once. The J gene is TRBJ2-7, the V gene TRBV10-3; 14 positions agree with TRBD2. CDR3 length: 14 amino acids. Germline trimming cut 6 bases from V and 2 bases from J; bases unmatched to any gene: 0. Per germline, CDR1 ENHRY and CDR2 SYGVKD. CDR3 amino acids: CAIRGLAGAYEQYF. The CDR3, as DNA: TGTGCCATCAGGGGACTAGCGGGAGCCTACGAGCAGTACTTC.

As to this clone: One end of the junction fails to match germline, which may point to a read error. V is TRBV7-2 and J is TRBJ2-3; D unclear. The CDR3 extends over 13 amino acids. Germline lookup yields CDR1 SGHTA and CDR2 FQGNSA. The CDR3 sequence is CASSSQLAETQYF. CDR3 bases: TGTGCCAGCAGCTCCCAACTGGCAGAAACGCAGTATTTT.

The chain couples TRBV19 to TRBJ2-1; 7 nucleotides match TRBD2. This CDR3 has 15 amino acids. Germline V lookup: CDR1 LNHDA, CDR2 SQIVND (reference sequence). Unmatched junction bases numbered 6, after V lost 3 bases and J lost 4 bases. The CDR3 region is CASSIIPRGYNEQFF. The CDR3 coding sequence is TGTGCCAGTAGTATTATTCCGCGGGGGTACAATGAGCAGTTCTTC.

The gene calls are TRBV9 and TRBJ2-5; possible D gene TRBD1, 6 bases. Germline CDR1 and CDR2: SGDLS and YYNGEE. The CDR3 has 15 residues. Trimming removed 4 bases at V and 4 bases at J, with 17 bases between. In nucleotides, the CDR3 is TGTGCCAGCAGCCTCAGGGGAGCAGGCGGAGAGACCCAGTACTTC. It specifies CASSLRGAGGETQYF.

The table lists this clone with a count of one. This rearrangement joins TRBV5-1 to TRBJ2-2; D possibly matches TRBD1 or TRBD2 (7 bases each). The CDR3 is made up of 14 amino acids. The germline CDR1 and CDR2 sequences are SGHRS and YFSETQ. Trimming left V 6 bases short and J 4 bases short, with 13 bases between. DNA for the CDR3: TGCGCCAGCAACCCCAGGGGGGGCACCGGGGAGCTGTTTTTT. This codes for CASNPRGGTGELFF.

The chain links TRBV16 to TRBJ1-4; D unresolved. Germline assignment: CDR1 KGHSY and CDR2 FQNENV. V was shortened by 3 bases and J by 7 bases, with 12 bases between the two germline ends. This CDR3 is 14 amino acids long. The CDR3 region has the DNA TGTGCCAGCAGCCAGGGGTCCTGGGGTGAAAAACTGTTTTTT. It yields the protein CASSQGSWGEKLFF.

CDR3 protein: CASSIGGQGVGDTQYF. The CDR3 bases are TGTGCCAGTAGTATAGGGGGACAGGGAGTTGGGGATACGCAGTATTTT. This chain links TRBV19 with TRBJ2-3; 9 positions agree with TRBD1. V shed 1 base and J 6 bases; nucleotides not matched to a gene: 8. The CDR3 extends over 16 amino acids. Germline-derived CDR1 and CDR2 are LNHDA and SQIVND (reference sequence).

This clone is a singleton in its sample. The chain employs TRBV5-6 and TRBJ1-6; TRBD1 agrees at 10 bases. Germline V gene data show CDR1 as SGHDT and CDR2 as YYEEEE. CDR3 size: 13 residues. Unmatched junction bases numbered 5, after V lost 4 bases and J lost 13 bases. The CDR3 DNA is TGTGCCAGCAGCACGGGGACAGGGGAGCCCCTCCACTTT. Its protein product is CASSTGTGEPLHF. Variable domain in full (rest from reference TRBV5-6 and TRBJ1-6): DAGVTQSPTHLIKTRGQQVTLRCSPKSGHDTVSWYQQALGQGPQFIFQYYEEEERQRGNFPDRFSGHQFPNYSSELNVNALLLGDSALYLCASSTGTGEPLHFGNGTRLTVT.

The CDR3 protein is CASRPQGVNTEAFF. CDR3 nucleotide sequence: TGTGCCAGCAGGCCACAGGGGGTGAACACTGAAGCTTTCTTT. The chain couples TRBV28 to TRBJ1-1, with 8 bases aligning to TRBD1. In germline, CDR1 is MDHEN, CDR2 SYDVKM. With V trimmed by 6 bases and J by 0 bases, 3 bases remained unmatched. CDR3 size: 14 residues.

J is TRBJ2-1 and V is TRBV19, with TRBD2 identical over 8 bases. Germline CDR1 reads LNHDA; CDR2 reads SQIVND (reference sequence). The CDR3 is 14 residues long. V lost 6 bases to trimming and J lost 2 bases; unmatched junction nucleotides: 3. The CDR3 reads CASRAGLAYNEQFF. The CDR3 coding sequence is TGTGCCAGTAGAGCGGGACTAGCCTACAATGAGCAGTTCTTC.